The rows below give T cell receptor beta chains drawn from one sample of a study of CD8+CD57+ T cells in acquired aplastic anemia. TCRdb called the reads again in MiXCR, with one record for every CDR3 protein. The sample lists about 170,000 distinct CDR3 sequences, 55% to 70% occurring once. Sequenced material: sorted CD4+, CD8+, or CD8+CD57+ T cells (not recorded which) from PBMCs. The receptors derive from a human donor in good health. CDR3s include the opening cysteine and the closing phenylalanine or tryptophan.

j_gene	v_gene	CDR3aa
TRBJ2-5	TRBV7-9	CASSRGGIVQYF
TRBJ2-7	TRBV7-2	CASSRAASGAGEQYF
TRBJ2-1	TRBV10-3	CAIRAGEPQQFF
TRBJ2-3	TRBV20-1	CSAPIKGAGGPADTQYF
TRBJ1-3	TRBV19	CASSIGQPGNTIYF
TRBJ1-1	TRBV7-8	CASSLVLQTEAFF
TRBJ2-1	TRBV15	CATSRGTSGTYNEQFF
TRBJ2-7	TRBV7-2	CASSFGLAGSSYEQYF
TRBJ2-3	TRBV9	CASSLGTSGGADTQYF
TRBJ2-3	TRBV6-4	CASSDPLAGELDTQYF
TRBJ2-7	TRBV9	CASSPDLGQGSPYEQYF
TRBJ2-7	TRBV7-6	CASSLGVSGGYEQYF
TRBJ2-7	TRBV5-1	CASSSMRGTSYEQYF
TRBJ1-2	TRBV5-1	CASSLDTGGGGYTF
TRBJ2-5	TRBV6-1	CASSDRGAETQYF
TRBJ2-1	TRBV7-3	CASSLYPDPLGTTYNEQFF
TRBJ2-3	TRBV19	CASSISTGHITDTQYF
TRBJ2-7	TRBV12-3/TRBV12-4	CASSFPLTGREQYF
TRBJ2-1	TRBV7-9	CASSLAASGGNEQFF
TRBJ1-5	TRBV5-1	CASSHGPRDSNQPQHF
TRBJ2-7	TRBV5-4	CASSLDLWDEQYF
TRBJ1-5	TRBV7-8	CASSDTCGGGAYQPQHF
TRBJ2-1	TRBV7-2	CASSLVTGGLNEQFF
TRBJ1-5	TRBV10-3	CASSSGMHSNQPQHF
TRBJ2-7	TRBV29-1	CSVEEVSMGQYF
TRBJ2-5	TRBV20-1	CSARDSASRPRGDQYF
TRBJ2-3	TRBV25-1	CASSASFLSDTQYF
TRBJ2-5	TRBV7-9	CASSYSGAQETQYF
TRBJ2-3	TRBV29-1	CSVPRTSGSRIDTQYF
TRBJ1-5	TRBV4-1	CASSQQVNSNQPQHF
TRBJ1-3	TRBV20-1	CSASSPGTASPGVVGNTIYF
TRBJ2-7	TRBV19	CASSLTGTGGHEQYF
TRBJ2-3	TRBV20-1	CSAGDPGMPSTDTQYF
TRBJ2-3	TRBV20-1	CSAGASVADTQYF
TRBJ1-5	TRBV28	CASSLTTDLNQPQHF
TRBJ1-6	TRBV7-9	CASSRGQGDHSPLHF
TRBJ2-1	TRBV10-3	CAISESMGGAYNEQFF
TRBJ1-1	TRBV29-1	CSVLNTEAFF
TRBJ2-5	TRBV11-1	CASSLDGLAAPYETQYF
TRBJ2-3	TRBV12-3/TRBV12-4	CASRGSDTDTQYF
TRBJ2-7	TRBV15	CATSTRTTGSEQYF
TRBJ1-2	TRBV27	CASRLYRTANYGYTF
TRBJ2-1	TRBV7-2	CASSSRGASYNEQFF
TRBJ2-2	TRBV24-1	CATGLAGGPAGELFF
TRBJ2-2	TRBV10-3	CAISGDGELFF
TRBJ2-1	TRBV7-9	CASSFSTTSNEQFF
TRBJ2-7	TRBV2	CASSRWGQGVGEQYF
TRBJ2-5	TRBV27	CASSSRLGGSRQETQYF
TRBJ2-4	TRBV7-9	CATRHKNIQYF
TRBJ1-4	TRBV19	CASEGSSNEKLFF
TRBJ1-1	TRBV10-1	CASSPGHPSITEAFF
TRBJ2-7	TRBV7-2	CASSSGEGWGLGYEQYF
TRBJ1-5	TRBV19	CASSRDRGLQPQHF
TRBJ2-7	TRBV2	CASSERAGGSYEQYF
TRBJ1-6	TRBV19	CASQDQISSPLHF
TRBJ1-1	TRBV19	CASSIGTGSTEAFF
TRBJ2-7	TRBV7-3	CASSPGGLEEQYF
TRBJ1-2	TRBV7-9	CASSPGAAANYGYTF
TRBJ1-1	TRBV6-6	CASTVTHTTNTEAFF
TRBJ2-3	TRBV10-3	CATTDTDTQYF